These 14 T cell receptor beta chains were sequenced from one sample in a study of blood T cell repertoires in COVID-19. The assay was immunoSEQ multiplex PCR, and TCRdb's table has in-frame clones only and misses some. The sample has approximately 230,000 clones, just over 85% seen once. The sample taken for sequencing was PBMCs or T cells enriched from blood (not recorded which). These receptors all come from a man aged 40-49 years who had recovered from COVID-19.

The chain has TRBV7-9 and TRBJ1-1; D unclear. The germline V and J ends were trimmed by 5 bases and 4 bases, with 5 bases remaining between them. In germline, CDR1 is SEHNR, CDR2 FQNEAQ (reference sequence). The CDR3 totals 11 residues. CDR3 in amino acids: CASSPSTEAFF. DNA of the CDR3: TGTGCCAGCAGCCCCAGCACTGAAGCTTTCTTT. The variable domain in full, completed from reference TRBV7-9 and TRBJ1-1, reads DTGVSQNPRHKITKRGQNVTFRCDPISEHNRLYWYRQTLGQGPEFLTYFQNEAQLEKSRLLSDRFSAERPKGSFSTLEIQRTEQGDSAMYLCASSPSTEAFFGQGTRLTVV.

This clone showed up just a few times. This chain connects TRBV2 to TRBJ2-1, with D perhaps matching TRBD1 (5 bases). Germline V gene data show CDR1 as SNHLY and CDR2 as FYNNEI. The CDR3 spans 14 residues. Trimming cost V 1 base and J 6 bases, with 10 bases left between them. The CDR3 loop reads CASSEDPRVNEQFF. The CDR3 nucleotides are TGTGCCAGCAGTGAAGACCCCAGGGTCAATGAGCAGTTCTTC.

J is TRBJ2-3 and V is TRBV9; TRBD2 aligns across 8 bases. This CDR3 is built from 15 residues. Germline CDR1 and CDR2: SGDLS and YYNGEE. V lost 4 bases to trimming and J lost 1 base; unmatched junction nucleotides: 5. The CDR3 region has the DNA TGTGCCAGCAGCCCACGGGGGGGCCGCACAGATACGCAGTATTTT. Its protein is CASSPRGGRTDTQYF.

The V call is TRBV11-3, the J call TRBJ2-3, with TRBD2 matching 8 bases. V was clipped by 4 bases and J by 2 bases; unmatched bases: 5. The CDR3 sequence is 15 residues long. The germline CDR1 and CDR2 sequences are SGHNT and YENEEA. DNA of the CDR3: TGTGCCAGCAGCTCTAGCGGGCTTATCACAGATACGCAGTATTTT. Its protein product is CASSSSGLITDTQYF.

The chain employs TRBV7-2 and TRBJ2-2, with 11 bases aligning to TRBD2. This CDR3 has 15 amino acids. The J segment lost 6 bases and the V segment lost 4 bases, leaving 4 bases of the junction unmatched. The germline CDR1 and CDR2 sequences are SGHTA and FQGNSA. The CDR3 DNA reads TGTGCCAGCAGCTCCCTTAGCGGGGGGGCCGGGGAGCTGTTTTTT. This encodes CASSSLSGGAGELFF.

This rearrangement joins TRBV24-1 to TRBJ2-6; tentative D call: TRBD1 (6 bases). This CDR3 has 16 residues. Trimming shortened V by 5 bases and J by 3 bases, and 13 bases separated the two germline ends. Germline V lookup: CDR1 KGHDR, CDR2 SFDVKD. The CDR3 sequence is CATSGPRGYGANVLTF. The CDR3 nucleotides read TGTGCCACCAGTGGCCCAAGGGGGTATGGGGCCAACGTCCTGACTTTC.

V usage is TRBV12-3 or TRBV12-4 and J usage is TRBJ2-5; the D is unclear. This CDR3 region has 12 residues. Trimming cost V 2 bases and J 3 bases, with 4 bases left between them. The CDR3 DNA reads TGTGCCAGCAGTTTAAGAGAAGAGACCCAGTACTTC. Translation: CASSLREETQYF.

The chain employs TRBV25-1 and TRBJ1-2; D is unresolved. CDR1 and CDR2 (germline): MGHDK, SYGVNS. V was clipped by 3 bases and J by 4 bases, with 12 bases between them. This CDR3 has 14 residues. CDR3 loop: CASSDGLLAYGYTF. The CDR3 DNA reads TGTGCCAGCAGTGATGGACTCCTCGCCTATGGCTACACCTTC.

This clone has just a few counts. The J gene is TRBJ1-6, the V gene TRBV5-1; TRBD1 matches at 8 bases. The CDR3 length is 18 residues. Unmatched junction bases numbered 12, after V lost 7 bases and J lost 0 bases. CDR1 is SGHRS and CDR2 is YFSETQ in the germline V gene. DNA of the CDR3: TGCGCCAGCGGGCCGGGACAGGCCTTTAGCTCCTATAATTCACCCCTCCACTTT. This encodes CASGPGQAFSSYNSPLHF.

In its sample, this clone was seen once. The chain links TRBV28 to TRBJ2-5, with D maybe TRBD1 (5 bases). Germline values: CDR1 MDHEN, CDR2 SYDVKM. The CDR3 has 15 residues. Trimming took off 1 base at V and 0 bases at J, with 9 bases between the two ends. The CDR3 protein is CASSLSTGYQETQYF. Written as DNA, the CDR3 is TGTGCCAGCAGTTTATCTACAGGTTACCAAGAGACCCAGTACTTC.

As for this clone: Different DNA sequences within this sample yield the same CDR3. The rearrangement links TRBV30 to TRBJ1-2; D call uncertain. The CDR3 totals 13 residues. Trimming stripped 0 bases from V and 7 bases from J, with 12 bases between. CDR1 is GTSNPN and CDR2 is SVGIG in the germline V gene (reference sequence). CDR3 sequence: CAWSVGGGGGYTF. CDR3 DNA sequence: TGTGCCTGGAGTGTTGGTGGAGGTGGTGGCTACACCTTC.

This clone was counted a few times. For the CDR3, the DNA is TGTGCCACTAGACAGGGTACTGGAAACACCATATATTTT. This codes for CATRQGTGNTIYF. This chain joins TRBV15 and TRBJ1-3, with 7 bases aligning to TRBD1. V was clipped by 9 bases and J by 2 bases; unmatched bases: 4. CDR3 length: 13 amino acids. In germline, CDR1 is LNHNV, CDR2 YYDKDF (reference sequence).

The genes are TRBV5-1 and TRBJ2-1; TRBD2 is a possible D gene (6 bases). This CDR3 region has 15 residues. Germline CDR1 is SGHRS and CDR2 is YFSETQ. Trimming left V 4 bases short and J 5 bases short, with 16 bases between. The CDR3: CASSPVASAHNEQFF. Written as DNA, the CDR3 is TGCGCCAGCAGCCCCGTGGCTAGCGCTCACAATGAGCAGTTCTTC.

V is TRBV7-2 and J is TRBJ2-2; possibly TRBD2 for D (7 bases). Trimming pared 5 bases from V and 7 bases from J, leaving 17 bases between. This CDR3 region has 15 residues. Germline V gene sequence: CDR1 SGHTA, CDR2 FQGNSA. As DNA, the CDR3 is TGTGCCAGCAGCCAACTACGGGGGGCCGGCGGGGAGCTGTTTTTT. Translated, it gives CASSQLRGAGGELFF.